This record covers a single T cell receptor beta chain. Antigen: not known. Sequence at one end of the junction differs from germline and may be a read error. This sample was included in a study of immune heterogeneity within non-small cell lung tumors. Study findings and constraints: The study found identical dominant CDR3 beta clonotypes recurring across tumor sites within a patient, alongside site-unique high-frequency clones.

A first 10-cycle multiplex round used 32 V-gene and 13 J-gene primers on TCR beta CDR3. TCRdb reanalysed the multiplex PCR reads using MiXCR and keeps one entry per CDR3 protein. The sample records 13,000 or so distinct CDR3 sequences, about 22% being singletons. CDR3 size: 16 residues. CDR1 is SEHNR and CDR2 is FQNEAQ in the germline V gene (reference sequence). Bulk tumor genomic DNA (around 600 ng per sample) served as template. While surgery was under way, several biopsies spaced far apart were taken per primary tumor. Untreated, newly diagnosed non-small cell lung cancer patients underwent curative surgery. Donation came from patients with newly diagnosed non-small cell lung cancer who were having surgery with curative intent.

This chain links TRBV7-9 with TRBJ1-6; D call uncertain. This TCR was recovered from a man between 60 and 75 years old with non-small cell lung cancer. Input material: lung tumor tissue. CDR3 protein: CASSFGQHGFGSTLHF. CDR3 DNA: TGTGCCAGCAGCTTCGGCCAGCATGGGTTCGGTTCAACCCTCCACTTT.